Following are 17 T cell receptor beta chains from one sample sequenced in a study of T-cell memory formation after mild COVID-19. One entry per CDR3 protein, called by TCRdb with MiXCR from the 5' RACE reads. This sample has about 430,000 distinct CDR3 sequences, with approximately 19% found just once. The sample taken for sequencing was PBMCs or a T cell subset sorted from them (not recorded which). The receptors originated from a young man who had mild COVID-19 (a few samples of this study predate the infection). Cell type and time point are not known.

J is TRBJ2-1 and V is TRBV12-3 or TRBV12-4; D might be TRBD1 or TRBD2, each matching 5 bases. The V end lost 6 bases, the J end lost 3 bases, and 15 bases lay between the germline ends. The CDR3 has 15 amino acids. The CDR3 protein is CASRTSGRGYNEQFF. The CDR3 nucleotides read TGTGCCAGCAGGACCTCGGGACGGGGCTACAATGAGCAGTTCTTC.

There are a few counts of this clonotype. This chain uses TRBV14 with TRBJ2-7, with D perhaps TRBD1 (6 bases). Per the germline V gene, CDR1 is SGHDN and CDR2 is FVKESK. V dropped 4 bases and J dropped 6 bases, with 13 bases sitting between them. The CDR3 runs to 13 residues. DNA of the CDR3: TGTGCCAGCAGCCGGACAGATAATTTCGAGCAGTACTTC. Translating it yields CASSRTDNFEQYF.

The chain joins TRBV6-5 to TRBJ1-5, with unresolved D. This CDR3 comprises 15 residues. In germline, CDR1 is MNHEY, CDR2 SVGAGI. V lost 10 bases, J lost 1 base, and 17 bases lay in between. CDR3 loop: CATSPIVGSNQPQHF. In DNA form, the CDR3 reads TGTGCCACCAGCCCTATAGTGGGAAGCAATCAGCCCCAGCATTTT.

V usage is TRBV6-5 and J usage is TRBJ2-2; 8 nucleotides line up with TRBD1. The V gene's germline CDR1 is MNHEY and CDR2 SVGAGI. This CDR3 spans 14 amino acids. J was trimmed by 5 bases and V by 4 bases; bases with no gene match: 3. The DNA for the CDR3 is TGTGCCAGCAGTTGGACAGGGATGACCGGGGAGCTGTTTTTT. Protein: CASSWTGMTGELFF.

This clonotype was counted between two and nine times. V and J are TRBV20-1 and TRBJ2-7; perhaps TRBD2 as D (5 bases). The germline V and J ends were trimmed by 0 bases and 4 bases, with 7 bases remaining between them. CDR1 DFQATT and CDR2 SNEGSKA come from the germline V gene (reference sequence). The CDR3 spans 12 residues. CDR3 nucleotides: TGCAGTGCTAGAGATGGGGAGTACGAGCAGTACTTC. This translates into CSARDGEYEQYF.

In DNA form, the CDR3 reads TGTGCCAGCATCCACAACAGAAACACAGATACGCAGTATTTT. This gives the protein CASIHNRNTDTQYF. The chain uses TRBV4-2 and TRBJ2-3; D remains ambiguous. Looked up from germline, CDR1 is LGHNA and CDR2 is YNFKEQ. The V end was cut by 7 bases, the J end by 2 bases, with 13 bases between. The CDR3 totals 14 residues.

The chain recombines TRBV2 with TRBJ1-1; D gene unclear. Germline V gene data show CDR1 as SNHLY and CDR2 as FYNNEI. The CDR3 covers 12 residues. The V gene lost 7 bases and the J gene lost 0 bases, with 6 bases spanning the gap. CDR3: CASIPLNTEAFF. The CDR3 nucleotides read TGTGCCAGCATCCCCTTGAACACTGAAGCTTTCTTT.

The CDR3 DNA reads as TGCGCCAGCAGCTCAGTCCAGTCCTCCCGGGATACGCAGTATTTT. Protein sequence: CASSSVQSSRDTQYF. The chain joins TRBV5-1 to TRBJ2-3; D is uncertain. Per the germline V gene, CDR1 is SGHRS and CDR2 is YFSETQ. V was pared by 3 bases and J by 6 bases, with 17 bases between. CDR3 length: 15 residues. The full variable domain, in which reference TRBV5-1 and TRBJ2-3 provide the parts outside the CDR3, is KAGVTQTPRYLIKTRGQQVTLSCSPISGHRSVSWYQQTPGQGLQFLFEYFSETQRNKGNFPGRFSGRQFSNSRSEMNVSTLELGDSALYLCASSSVQSSRDTQYFGPGTRLTVL.

The chain is built from TRBV12-3 or TRBV12-4 and TRBJ1-1, with 11 bases matching TRBD1. V gave up 7 bases and J gave up 6 bases; unmatched junction bases: 7. This CDR3 is 14 amino acids long. In DNA form, the CDR3 reads TGTGCCAGCACCCTAGGACAGGGGGCGTCTGAAGCTTTCTTT. This translates into CASTLGQGASEAFF.

The V call is TRBV5-1, the J call TRBJ1-1, with D perhaps matching TRBD1 (6 bases). CDR3 length equals 16 residues. In germline, CDR1 is SGHRS, CDR2 YFSETQ. The V end lost 2 bases, the J end lost 2 bases, and 16 bases lay between the germline ends. The CDR3 DNA is TGCGCCAGCAGCTTTAGCAGGGGCCGGGGCAACACTGAAGCTTTCTTT. It translates to CASSFSRGRGNTEAFF.

This clonotype appeared a few times. The CDR3 region is CASSLAVTANYGYTF. The CDR3 nucleotides are TGCGCCAGCAGCTTGGCCGTGACAGCTAACTATGGCTACACCTTC. The chain combines TRBV5-1 with TRBJ1-2, with D perhaps matching TRBD1 (5 bases). V lost 0 bases to trimming and J lost 0 bases, with 9 bases between them. This CDR3 is 15 amino acids long. Per the germline V gene, CDR1 is SGHRS and CDR2 is YFSETQ.

The rearrangement uses TRBV6-1 and TRBJ1-1, with a weak D call TRBD1 (5 bases). Trimming took off 9 bases at V and 3 bases at J, with 17 bases between the two ends. The CDR3 loop spans 14 amino acids. Germline-derived CDR1 and CDR2 are MNHNS and SASEGT. CDR3: CASFPRGTDTEAFF. The CDR3 nucleotides read TGTGCCAGTTTCCCTAGGGGTACGGACACTGAAGCTTTCTTT.

Details on this clonotype: It may be a read error: a sequence one base away is much more abundant. The chain recombines TRBV5-6 with TRBJ2-1; D remains ambiguous. V lost 4 bases and J lost 8, with 13 bases in between. CDR1 SGHDT and CDR2 YYEEEE come from the germline V gene. CDR3 length: 13 residues. The CDR3 protein is CASSLQIADEQFF. The CDR3 DNA follows: TGTGCCAGCAGCCTGCAGATTGCGGATGAGCAGTTCTTC.

This clonotype has a handful of counts. This rearrangement joins TRBV7-9 to TRBJ1-1; a weak D match, TRBD1 (5 bases). This CDR3 is built from 11 residues. CDR1 and CDR2 (germline): SEHNR, FQNEAQ (reference sequence). V was cut by 6 bases and J by 7 bases, with 9 bases left in between. The CDR3 DNA follows: TGTGCCAGCAGGTCGCAGGGTGAAGCTTTCTTT. Translation: CASRSQGEAFF. Filled out from reference TRBV7-9 and TRBJ1-1, the complete variable domain reads DTGVSQNPRHKITKRGQNVTFRCDPISEHNRLYWYRQTLGQGPEFLTYFQNEAQLEKSRLLSDRFSAERPKGSFSTLEIQRTEQGDSAMYLCASRSQGEAFFGQGTRLTVV.

CDR3 nucleotide sequence: TGTGCCAGCAGTTTAGGTATGGAGGGGGCGTATGGCTACACCTTC. This sequence encodes CASSLGMEGAYGYTF. The chain combines TRBV27 with TRBJ1-2; 7 bases match TRBD1. CDR3 size: 15 residues. Trimming at V came to 2 bases and at J to 5 bases, leaving 8 bases not matched to a gene. Germline values: CDR1 MNHEY, CDR2 SMNVEV (reference sequence).

Comments on this clonotype: This could be a read error, since a much larger clone is one nucleotide away. This likely comes from a read error, as the CDR3 has no conserved phenylalanine or tryptophan at its end. The limits of the CDR3 on the DNA are not certain, so only TCRdb's listed CDR3 is given. This chain connects TRBV3-1 to TRBJ2-1; the table's D call TRBD1 went unverified against the DNA. Germline assignment: CDR1 LGHDT and CDR2 YNNKEL (reference sequence). The CDR3 has 13 residues if both end residues are counted. Here the CDR3 reads CASSQNLGDRWFS.

This clonotype was counted between two and nine times. The chain carries TRBV18 and TRBJ2-5; 7 bases are shared with TRBD1. With V trimmed by 8 bases and J by 6 bases, 12 bases remained unmatched. The CDR3 is 14 residues long. Germline V gene sequence: CDR1 KGHSH, CDR2 LQKENI. The CDR3 sequence is CASLTRQGEQTQYF. The CDR3 nucleotides read TGTGCCAGCCTTACGCGACAGGGAGAGCAGACCCAGTACTTC. Full variable domain (remainder filled in from reference TRBV18 and TRBJ2-5): NAGVMQNPRHLVRRRGQEARLRCSPMKGHSHVYWYRQLPEEGLKFMVYLQKENIIDESGMPKERFSAEFPKEGPSILRIQQVVRGDSAAYFCASLTRQGEQTQYFGPGTRLLVL.